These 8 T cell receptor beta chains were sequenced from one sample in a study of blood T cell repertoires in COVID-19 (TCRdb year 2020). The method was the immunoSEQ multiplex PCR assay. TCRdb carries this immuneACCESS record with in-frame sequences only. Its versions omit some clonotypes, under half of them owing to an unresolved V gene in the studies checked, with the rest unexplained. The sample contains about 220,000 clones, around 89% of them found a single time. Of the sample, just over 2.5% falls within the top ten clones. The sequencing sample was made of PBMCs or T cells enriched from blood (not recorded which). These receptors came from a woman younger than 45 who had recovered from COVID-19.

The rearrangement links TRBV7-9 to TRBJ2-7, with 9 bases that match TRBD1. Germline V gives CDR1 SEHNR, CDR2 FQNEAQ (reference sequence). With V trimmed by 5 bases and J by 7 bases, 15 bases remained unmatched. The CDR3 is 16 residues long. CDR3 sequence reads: CASSPGTGQGSKEQYF. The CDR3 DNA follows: TGTGCCAGCAGCCCTGGGACGGGACAGGGATCTAAGGAGCAGTACTTC.

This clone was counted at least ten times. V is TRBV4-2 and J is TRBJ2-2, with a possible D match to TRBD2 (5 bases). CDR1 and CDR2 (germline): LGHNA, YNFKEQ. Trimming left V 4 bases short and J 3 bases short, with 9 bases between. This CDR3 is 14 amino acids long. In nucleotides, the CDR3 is TGTGCCAGCAGCCCGGGGTTGGACACCGGGGAGCTGTTTTTT. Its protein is CASSPGLDTGELFF.

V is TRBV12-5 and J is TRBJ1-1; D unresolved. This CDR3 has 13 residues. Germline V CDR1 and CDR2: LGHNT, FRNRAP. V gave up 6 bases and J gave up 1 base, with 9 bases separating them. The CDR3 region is CASGVEPNTEAFF. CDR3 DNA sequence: TGTGCTAGTGGGGTGGAGCCGAACACTGAAGCTTTCTTT. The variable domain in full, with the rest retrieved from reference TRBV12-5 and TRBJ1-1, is DARVTQTPRHKVTEMGQEVTMRCQPILGHNTVFWYRQTMMQGLELLAYFRNRAPLDDSGMPKDRFSAEMPDATLATLKIQPSEPRDSAVYFCASGVEPNTEAFFGQGTRLTVV.

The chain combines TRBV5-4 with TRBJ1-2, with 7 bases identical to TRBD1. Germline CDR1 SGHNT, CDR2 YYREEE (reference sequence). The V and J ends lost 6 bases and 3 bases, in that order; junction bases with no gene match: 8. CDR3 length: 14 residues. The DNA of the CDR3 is TGTGCCAGCACCCTTGACAGGGATCACTATGGCTACACCTTC. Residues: CASTLDRDHYGYTF.

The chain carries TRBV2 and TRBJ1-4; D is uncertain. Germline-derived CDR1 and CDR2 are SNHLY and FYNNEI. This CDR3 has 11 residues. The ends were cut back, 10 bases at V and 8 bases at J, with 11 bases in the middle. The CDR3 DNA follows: TGTGCCACCAACCGGGGAGAAAAACTGTTTTTT. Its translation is CATNRGEKLFF.

The CDR3 coding sequence is TGTGCCAGCTCACCAGGGGAGGGCGAGCAGTACTTC. Translation: CASSPGEGEQYF. V is TRBV18 and J is TRBJ2-7, with 7 bases that match TRBD2. The CDR3 covers 12 residues. The trim removed 2 bases at V and 6 bases at J, leaving 1 base unmatched. Germline V gene lookup returns CDR1 KGHSH and CDR2 LQKENI.

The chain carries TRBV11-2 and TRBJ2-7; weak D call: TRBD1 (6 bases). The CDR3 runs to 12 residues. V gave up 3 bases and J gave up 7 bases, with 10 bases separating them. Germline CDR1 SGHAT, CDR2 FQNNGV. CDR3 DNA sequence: TGTGCCAGCAGCTTTGCAGGGGAAGAGCAGTACTTC. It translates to CASSFAGEEQYF.

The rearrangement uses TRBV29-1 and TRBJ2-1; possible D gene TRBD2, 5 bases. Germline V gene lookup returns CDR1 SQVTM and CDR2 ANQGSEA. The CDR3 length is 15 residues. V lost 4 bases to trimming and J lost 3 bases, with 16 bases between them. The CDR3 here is CSVGGPYSIYNEQFF. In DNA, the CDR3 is TGCAGCGTTGGAGGGCCGTACTCAATCTACAATGAGCAGTTCTTC.